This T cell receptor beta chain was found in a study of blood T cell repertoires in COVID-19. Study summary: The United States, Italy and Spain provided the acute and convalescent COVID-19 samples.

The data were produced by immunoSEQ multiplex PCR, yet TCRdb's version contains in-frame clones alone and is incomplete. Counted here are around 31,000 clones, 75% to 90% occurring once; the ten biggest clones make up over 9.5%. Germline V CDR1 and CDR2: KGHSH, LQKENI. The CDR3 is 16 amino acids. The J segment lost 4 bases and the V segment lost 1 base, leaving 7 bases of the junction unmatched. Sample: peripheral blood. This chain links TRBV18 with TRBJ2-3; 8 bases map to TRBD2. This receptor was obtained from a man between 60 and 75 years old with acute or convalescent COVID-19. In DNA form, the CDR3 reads TGTGCCAGCTCACCACTCCCCCCCGGGGGGGCAGATACGCAGTATTTT. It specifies CASSPLPPGGADTQYF.